The rows below give T cell receptor beta chains drawn from one sample of a study of blood T cell repertoires in COVID-19. Using immunoSEQ multiplex PCR, the repertoire was profiled, and TCRdb retains in-frame clones only, with some absent. The top ten hold around an eighth of the sample, which has 250,000 to 350,000 clones, about 89% seen once. The sequencing sample was made of peripheral blood. The receptor set was obtained from a woman aged 55-70 years with acute or convalescent COVID-19. Each CDR3 is given with its conserved first and last residue. The order of the fields is clone size, V gene, D gene, CDR3 protein. D genes are given only for firm matches. Clone size is not always given. Where it is, it says once, few, many or a class for expanded clones.

>NA|TRBV27|TRBD1
CASSSLGQGRNEQFF
>NA|TRBV11-2|TRBD1
CASSMGQGQETQYF
>few|TRBV5-1|TRBD1
CASSSGGQGRNTEAFF
>NA|TRBV28|NA
CASGLQGPRQPQHF
>NA|TRBV5-1|TRBD1
CASSFGGGYTEAFF
>once|TRBV5-1|TRBD1
CASSLVAGGTNNEQFF
>NA|TRBV6-5|NA
CARGPDTGELFF
>NA|TRBV3-1/TRBV3-2|NA
CASSREFGSRSDNEQFF
>NA|TRBV7-2|NA
CASSLGGQTGELFF
>NA|TRBV28|NA
CASSLRREPYEQYF
>NA|TRBV5-1|NA
CASSLVADTGELFF
>NA|TRBV11-2|TRBD1
CASSWLQGAEAFF
>NA|TRBV12-3/TRBV12-4|NA
CASRWTEHNEQFF
>NA|TRBV5-1|TRBD1
CASSLALRQGPEKLFF
>NA|TRBV5-1|TRBD1
CASSLTGASTDTQYF
>once|TRBV6-2/TRBV6-3|NA
CASSSLWLASKEQYF
>NA|TRBV3-1/TRBV3-2|NA
CASSQGAGPPIETQYF
>NA|TRBV5-5|NA
CASRETDASGNTIYF
>once|TRBV7-6|NA
CASSPLDNSYNEQFF
>NA|TRBV4-1|TRBD1
CASSQDRLGTDNSPLHF
>few|TRBV27|NA
CASSTRWNTEAFF
>NA|TRBV27|TRBD2
CASSKREATYEQYF
>NA|TRBV7-3|TRBD1
CASSPRQGAVHEQFF
>NA|TRBV24-1|TRBD2
CATSEASGSNNEQFF
>NA|TRBV15|NA
CATGAGAYTGELFF
>NA|TRBV13|TRBD1
CASSLDGQGAGGNTIYF
>NA|TRBV28|NA
CASSTVGRGYGYTF
>NA|TRBV20-1|NA
CSARQTYEQYF
>few|TRBV2|NA
CASSPTAGTWGEQYF
>once|TRBV19|TRBD2
CASSIRLAGAYEQYF
>NA|TRBV6-2/TRBV6-3|TRBD2
CASSQSGAQYF
>once|TRBV9|NA
CASSVGGAMNTEAFF
>NA|TRBV7-2|NA
CASFPAGRGYEQYF
>NA|TRBV7-3|TRBD2
CASSLTGRGRANEQFF
>NA|TRBV10-1|TRBD1
CASSATWTGRQNTEAFF
>NA|TRBV28|NA
CASSSPASGGYTEAFF
>NA|TRBV28|NA
CASCGQWNTEAFF
>NA|TRBV29-1|NA
CSVGDRSNYGYTF
>NA|TRBV28|NA
CASSFLRGIGEKLFF
>NA|TRBV7-2|TRBD1
CASSYWGQPNTEAFF
>NA|TRBV19|TRBD2
CASSMGGGTDTQYF
>once|TRBV15|NA
CATSKQGLANYGYTF
>NA|TRBV5-1|NA
CASSLTGGDTEAFF